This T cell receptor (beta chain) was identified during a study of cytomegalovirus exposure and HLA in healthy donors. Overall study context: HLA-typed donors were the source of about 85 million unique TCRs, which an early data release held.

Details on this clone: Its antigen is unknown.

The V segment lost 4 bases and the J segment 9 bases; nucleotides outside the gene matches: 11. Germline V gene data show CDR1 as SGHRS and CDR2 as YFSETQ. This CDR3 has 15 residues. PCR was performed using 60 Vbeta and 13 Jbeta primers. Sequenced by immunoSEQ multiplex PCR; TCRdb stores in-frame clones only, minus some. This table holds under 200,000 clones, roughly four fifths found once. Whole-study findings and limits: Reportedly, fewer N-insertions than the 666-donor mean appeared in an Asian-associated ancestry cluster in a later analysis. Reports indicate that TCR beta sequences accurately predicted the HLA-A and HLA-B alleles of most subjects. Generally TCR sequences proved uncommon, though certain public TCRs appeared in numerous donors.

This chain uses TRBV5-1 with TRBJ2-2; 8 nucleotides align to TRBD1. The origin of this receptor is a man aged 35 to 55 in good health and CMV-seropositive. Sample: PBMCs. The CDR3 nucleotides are TGCGCCAGCAGCACGTTCCCGGACAGGGATCGGGAGCTGTTTTTT. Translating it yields CASSTFPDRDRELFF.